This TCR beta chain was sequenced during a study of beta chain features in type 1 diabetes. Study context: Age, gender and cell yields were alike across patients and healthy donors.

What was sequenced were expressed TCRB transcripts, since all of the isolated RNA had been reverse transcribed. Libraries were prepared by immunoSEQ multiplex PCR; TCRdb keeps only in-frame clonotypes and omits some of them. The sample consists of about 620,000 clones, around 16% of them appearing once. Without exception, sorted populations had purity beyond 95%. The sample holds a few counts of this clone. Its antigen is unknown. V lost 8 bases and J 3 bases, leaving 8 bases between the germline ends. Germline lookup yields CDR1 SNHLY and CDR2 FYNNEI. CDR3 length: 12 residues. Study observations and caveats: Fewer insertions but more deletions were seen at VDJ junctions in type 1 diabetes patients. The question left open here concerned HLA type influencing TCRB rearrangement.

The chain has TRBV2 and TRBJ1-5; D ambiguous. The clonotype originates from a man between 18 and 35 years old in good health. The source material was naive CD4+ T cells from blood. The CDR3 spells CASGVHNQPQHF. DNA for the CDR3: TGTGCCAGCGGGGTTCACAATCAGCCCCAGCATTTT.